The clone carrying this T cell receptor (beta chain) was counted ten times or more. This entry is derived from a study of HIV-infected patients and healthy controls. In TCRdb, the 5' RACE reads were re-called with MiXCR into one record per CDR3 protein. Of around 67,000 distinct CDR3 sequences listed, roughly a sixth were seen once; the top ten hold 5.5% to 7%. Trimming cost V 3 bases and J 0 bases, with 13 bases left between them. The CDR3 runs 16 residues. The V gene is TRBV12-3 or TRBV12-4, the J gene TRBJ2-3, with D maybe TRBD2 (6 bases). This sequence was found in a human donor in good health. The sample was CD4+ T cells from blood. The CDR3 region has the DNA TGTGCCAGCAGTTTTAGTGCCGGGACTAGCACAGATACGCAGTATTTT. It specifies CASSFSAGTSTDTQYF.